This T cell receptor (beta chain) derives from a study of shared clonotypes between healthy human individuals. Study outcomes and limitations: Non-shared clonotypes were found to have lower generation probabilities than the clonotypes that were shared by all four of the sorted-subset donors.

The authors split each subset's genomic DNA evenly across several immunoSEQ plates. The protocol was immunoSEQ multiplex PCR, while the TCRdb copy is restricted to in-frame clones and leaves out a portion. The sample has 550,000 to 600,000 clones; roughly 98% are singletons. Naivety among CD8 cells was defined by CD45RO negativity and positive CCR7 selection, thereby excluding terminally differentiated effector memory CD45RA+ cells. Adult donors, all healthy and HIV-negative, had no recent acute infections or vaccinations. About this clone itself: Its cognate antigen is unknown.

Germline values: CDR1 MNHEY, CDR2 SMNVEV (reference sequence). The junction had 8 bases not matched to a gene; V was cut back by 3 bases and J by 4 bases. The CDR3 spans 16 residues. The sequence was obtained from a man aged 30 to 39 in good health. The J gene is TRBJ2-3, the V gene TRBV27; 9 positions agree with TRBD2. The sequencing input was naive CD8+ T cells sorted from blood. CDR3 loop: CASSFQREAGADTQYF. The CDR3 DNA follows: TGTGCCAGCAGTTTTCAGCGGGAGGCGGGCGCAGATACGCAGTATTTT.